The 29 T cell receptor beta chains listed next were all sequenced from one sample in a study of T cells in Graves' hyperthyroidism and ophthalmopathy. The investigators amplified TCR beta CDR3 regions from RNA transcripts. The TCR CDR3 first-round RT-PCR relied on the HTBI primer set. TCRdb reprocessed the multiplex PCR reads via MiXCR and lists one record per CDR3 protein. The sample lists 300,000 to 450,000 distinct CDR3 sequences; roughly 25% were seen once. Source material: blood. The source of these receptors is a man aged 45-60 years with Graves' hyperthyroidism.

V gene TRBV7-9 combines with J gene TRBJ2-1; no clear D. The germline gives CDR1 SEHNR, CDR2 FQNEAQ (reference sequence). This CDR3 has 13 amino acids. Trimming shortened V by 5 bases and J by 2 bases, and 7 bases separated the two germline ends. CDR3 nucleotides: TGTGCCAGCAGCGACCAGGCCTACAATGAGCAGTTCTTC. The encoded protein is CASSDQAYNEQFF.

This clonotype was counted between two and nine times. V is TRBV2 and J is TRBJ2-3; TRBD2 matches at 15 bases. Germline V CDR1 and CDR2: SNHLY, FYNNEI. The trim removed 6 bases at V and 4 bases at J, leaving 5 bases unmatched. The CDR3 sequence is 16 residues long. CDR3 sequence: CASSPWTSGRADTQYF. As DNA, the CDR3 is TGTGCCAGCAGCCCTTGGACTAGCGGGAGGGCAGATACGCAGTATTTT.

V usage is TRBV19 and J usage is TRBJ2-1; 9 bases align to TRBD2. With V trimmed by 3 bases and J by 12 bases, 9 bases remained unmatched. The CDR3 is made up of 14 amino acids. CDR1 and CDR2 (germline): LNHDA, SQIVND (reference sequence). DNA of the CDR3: TGTGCCAGTAGTATCGGTGGTCGCGGGAGGGGGCAGTTCTTC. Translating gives CASSIGGRGRGQFF.

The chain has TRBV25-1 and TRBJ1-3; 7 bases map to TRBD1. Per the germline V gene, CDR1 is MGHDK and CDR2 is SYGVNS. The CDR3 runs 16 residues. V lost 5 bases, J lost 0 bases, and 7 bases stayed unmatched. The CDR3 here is CASSSGTAFSGNTIYF. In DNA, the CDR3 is TGTGCCAGCAGTTCTGGGACAGCCTTCTCTGGAAACACCATATATTTT.

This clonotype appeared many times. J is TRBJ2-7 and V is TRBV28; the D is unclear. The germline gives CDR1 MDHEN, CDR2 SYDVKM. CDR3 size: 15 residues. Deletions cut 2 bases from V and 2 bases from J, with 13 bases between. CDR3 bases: TGTGCCAGCAGTTTAATCCGAACGAATACCTACGAGCAGTACTTC. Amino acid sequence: CASSLIRTNTYEQYF. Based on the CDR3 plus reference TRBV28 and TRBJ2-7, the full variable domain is DVKVTQSSRYLVKRTGEKVFLECVQDMDHENMFWYRQDPGLGLRLIYFSYDVKMKEKGDIPEGYSVSREKKERFSLILESASTNQTSMYLCASSLIRTNTYEQYFGPGTRLTVT.

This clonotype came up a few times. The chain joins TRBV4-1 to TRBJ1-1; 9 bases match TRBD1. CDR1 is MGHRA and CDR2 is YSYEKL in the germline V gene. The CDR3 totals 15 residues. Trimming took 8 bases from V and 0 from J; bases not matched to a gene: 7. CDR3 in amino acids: CASRTGASMNTEAFF. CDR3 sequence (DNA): TGCGCCAGCCGGACAGGGGCTTCCATGAACACTGAAGCTTTCTTT.

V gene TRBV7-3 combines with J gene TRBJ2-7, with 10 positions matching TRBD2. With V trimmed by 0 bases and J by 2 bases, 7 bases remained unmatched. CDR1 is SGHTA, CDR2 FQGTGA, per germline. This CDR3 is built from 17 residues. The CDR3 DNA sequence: TGTGCCAGCAGCTTAACGTTTACTAGCGGGAAGGCCTACGAGCAGTACTTC. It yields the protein CASSLTFTSGKAYEQYF.

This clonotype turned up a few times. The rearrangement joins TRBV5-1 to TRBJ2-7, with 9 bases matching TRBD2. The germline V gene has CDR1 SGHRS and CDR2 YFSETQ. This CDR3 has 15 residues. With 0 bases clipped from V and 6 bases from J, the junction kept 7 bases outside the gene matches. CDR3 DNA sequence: TGCGCCAGCAGCTTGGCTTTAGCGGGAGCCGGCGAGCAGTACTTC. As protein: CASSLALAGAGEQYF. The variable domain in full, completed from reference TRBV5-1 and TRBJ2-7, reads KAGVTQTPRYLIKTRGQQVTLSCSPISGHRSVSWYQQTPGQGLQFLFEYFSETQRNKGNFPGRFSGRQFSNSRSEMNVSTLELGDSALYLCASSLALAGAGEQYFGPGTRLTVT.

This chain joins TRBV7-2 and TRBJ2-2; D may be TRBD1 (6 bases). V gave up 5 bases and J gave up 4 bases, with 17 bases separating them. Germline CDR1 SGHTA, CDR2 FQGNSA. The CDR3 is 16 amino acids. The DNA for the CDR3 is TGTGCCAGCAGCGCAATACAGGGCGGGCGCACCGGGGAGCTGTTTTTT. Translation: CASSAIQGGRTGELFF.

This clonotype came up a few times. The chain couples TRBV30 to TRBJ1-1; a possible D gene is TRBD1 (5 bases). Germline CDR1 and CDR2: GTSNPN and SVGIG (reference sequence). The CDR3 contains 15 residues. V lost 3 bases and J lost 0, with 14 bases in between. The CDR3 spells CAWSPGGKLNTEAFF. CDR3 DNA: TGTGCCTGGAGCCCCGGGGGAAAACTGAACACTGAAGCTTTCTTT.

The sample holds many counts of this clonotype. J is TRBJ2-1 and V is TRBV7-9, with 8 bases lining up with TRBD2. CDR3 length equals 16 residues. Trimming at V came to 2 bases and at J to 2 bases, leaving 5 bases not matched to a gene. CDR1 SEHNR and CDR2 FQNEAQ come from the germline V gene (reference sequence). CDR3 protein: CASSLQAGVTYNEQFF. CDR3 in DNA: TGTGCCAGCAGCTTACAAGCGGGAGTAACCTACAATGAGCAGTTCTTC.

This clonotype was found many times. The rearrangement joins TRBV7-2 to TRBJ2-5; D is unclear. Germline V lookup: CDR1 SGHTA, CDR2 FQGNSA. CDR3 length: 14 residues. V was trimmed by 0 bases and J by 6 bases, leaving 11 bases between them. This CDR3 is CASSLAGPGQTQYF. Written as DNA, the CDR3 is TGTGCCAGCAGCTTAGCCGGGCCCGGACAGACCCAGTACTTC. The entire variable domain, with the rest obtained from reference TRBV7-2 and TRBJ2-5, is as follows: GAGVSQSPSNKVTEKGKDVELRCDPISGHTALYWYRQSLGQGLEFLIYFQGNSAPDKSGLPSDRFSAERTGGSVSTLTIQRTQQEDSAVYLCASSLAGPGQTQYFGPGTRLLVL.

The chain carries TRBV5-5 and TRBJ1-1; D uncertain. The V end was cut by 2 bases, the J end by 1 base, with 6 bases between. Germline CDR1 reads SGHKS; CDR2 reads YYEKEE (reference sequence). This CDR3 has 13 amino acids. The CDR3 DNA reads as TGTGCCAGCAGCTTCTTTGCGAACACTGAAGCTTTCTTT. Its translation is CASSFFANTEAFF.

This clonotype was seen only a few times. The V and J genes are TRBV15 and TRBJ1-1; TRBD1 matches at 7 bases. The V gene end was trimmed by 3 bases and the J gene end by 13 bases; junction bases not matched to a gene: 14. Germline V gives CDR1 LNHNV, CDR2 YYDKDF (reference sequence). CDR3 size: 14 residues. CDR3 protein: CATSSTGTAVGGFF. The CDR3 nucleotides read TGTGCCACCAGCAGTACCGGGACAGCTGTCGGGGGTTTCTTT.

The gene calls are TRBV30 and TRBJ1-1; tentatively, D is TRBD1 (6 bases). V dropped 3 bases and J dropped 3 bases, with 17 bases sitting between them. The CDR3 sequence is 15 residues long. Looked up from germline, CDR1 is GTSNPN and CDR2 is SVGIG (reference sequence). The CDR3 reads CAWSLPDRRYTEAFF. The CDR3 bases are TGTGCCTGGAGCCTCCCCGACAGGCGGTACACTGAAGCTTTCTTT.

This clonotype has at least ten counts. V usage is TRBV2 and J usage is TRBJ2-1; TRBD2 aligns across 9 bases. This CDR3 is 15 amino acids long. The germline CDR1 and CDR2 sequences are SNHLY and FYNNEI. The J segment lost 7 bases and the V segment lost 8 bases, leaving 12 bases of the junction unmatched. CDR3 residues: CASGTLAGEGNEQFF. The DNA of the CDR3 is TGTGCCAGCGGAACCTTAGCGGGAGAAGGGAATGAGCAGTTCTTC.

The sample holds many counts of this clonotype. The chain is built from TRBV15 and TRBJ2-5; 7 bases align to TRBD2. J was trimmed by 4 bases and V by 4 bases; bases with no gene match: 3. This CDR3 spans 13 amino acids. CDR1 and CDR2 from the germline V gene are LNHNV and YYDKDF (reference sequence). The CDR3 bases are TGTGCCACCAGCAATATAGCGGGAGAGACCCAGTACTTC. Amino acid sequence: CATSNIAGETQYF.

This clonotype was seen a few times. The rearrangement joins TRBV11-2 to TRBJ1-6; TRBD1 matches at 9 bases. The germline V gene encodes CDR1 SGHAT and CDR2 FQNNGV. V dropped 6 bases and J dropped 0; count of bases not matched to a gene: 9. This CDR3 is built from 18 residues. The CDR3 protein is CASRFRDRDRSYNSPLHF. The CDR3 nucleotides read TGTGCCAGCAGATTCCGGGACAGGGATCGCTCCTATAATTCACCCCTCCACTTT. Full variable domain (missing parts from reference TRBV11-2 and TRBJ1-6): EAGVAQSPRYKIIEKRQSVAFWCNPISGHATLYWYQQILGQGPKLLIQFQNNGVVDDSQLPKDRFSAERLKGVDSTLKIQPAKLEDSAVYLCASRFRDRDRSYNSPLHFGNGTRLTVT.

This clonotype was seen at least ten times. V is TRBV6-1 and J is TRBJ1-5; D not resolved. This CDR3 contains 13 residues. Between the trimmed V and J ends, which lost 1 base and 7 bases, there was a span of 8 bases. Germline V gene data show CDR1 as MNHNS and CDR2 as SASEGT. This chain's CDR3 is CASSEDWGQPQHF. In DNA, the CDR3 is TGTGCCAGCAGTGAAGATTGGGGACAGCCCCAGCATTTT.

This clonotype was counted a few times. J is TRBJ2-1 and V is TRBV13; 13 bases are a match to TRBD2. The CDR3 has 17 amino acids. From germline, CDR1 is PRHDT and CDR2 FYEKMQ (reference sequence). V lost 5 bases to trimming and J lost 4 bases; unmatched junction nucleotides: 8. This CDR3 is CASSPRLAGGRYNEQFF. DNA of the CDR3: TGTGCCAGCAGCCCCCGACTAGCGGGAGGACGTTACAATGAGCAGTTCTTC.

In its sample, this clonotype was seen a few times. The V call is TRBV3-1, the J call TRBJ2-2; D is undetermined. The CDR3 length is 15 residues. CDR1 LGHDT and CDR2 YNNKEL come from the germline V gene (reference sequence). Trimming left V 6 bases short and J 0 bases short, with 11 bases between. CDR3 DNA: TGTGCCAGCAGTCAGGACCGCGCGAACACCGGGGAGCTGTTTTTT. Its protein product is CASSQDRANTGELFF.

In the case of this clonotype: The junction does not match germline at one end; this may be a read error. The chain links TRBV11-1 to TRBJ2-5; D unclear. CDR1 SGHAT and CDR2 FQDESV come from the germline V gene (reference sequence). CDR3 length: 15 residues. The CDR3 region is CASSLESSRKETQYF. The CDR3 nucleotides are TGCGCCAGCAGCCTGGAGTCGAGCCGTAAAGAGACCCAGTACTTC.

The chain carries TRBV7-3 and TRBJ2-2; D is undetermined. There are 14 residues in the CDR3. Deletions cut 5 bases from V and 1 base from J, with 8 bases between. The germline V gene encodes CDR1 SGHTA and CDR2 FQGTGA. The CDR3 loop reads CASSTVGNTGELFF. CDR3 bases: TGTGCCAGCAGCACGGTGGGGAACACCGGGGAGCTGTTTTTT.

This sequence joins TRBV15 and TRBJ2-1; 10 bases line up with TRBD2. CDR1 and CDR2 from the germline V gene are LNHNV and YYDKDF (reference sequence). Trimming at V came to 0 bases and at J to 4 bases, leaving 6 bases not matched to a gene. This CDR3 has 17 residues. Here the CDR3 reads CATSREKGLASYNEQFF. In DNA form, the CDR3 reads TGTGCCACCAGCAGAGAGAAGGGACTAGCGAGTTACAATGAGCAGTTCTTC.

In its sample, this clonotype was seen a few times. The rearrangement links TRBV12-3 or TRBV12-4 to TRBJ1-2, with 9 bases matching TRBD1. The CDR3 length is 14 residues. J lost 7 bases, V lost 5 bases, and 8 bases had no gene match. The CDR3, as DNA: TGTGCCAGCAGTACCGGGACAGGGACCCTTGGCTACACCTTC. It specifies CASSTGTGTLGYTF.

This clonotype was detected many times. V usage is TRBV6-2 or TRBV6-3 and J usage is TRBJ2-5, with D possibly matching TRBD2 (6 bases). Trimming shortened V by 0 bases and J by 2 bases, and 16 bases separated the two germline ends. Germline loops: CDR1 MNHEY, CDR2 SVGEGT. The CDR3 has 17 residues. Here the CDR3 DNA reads TGTGCCAGCAGTTACTCCCCGCCTAGCGCGGGTCAAGAGACCCAGTACTTC. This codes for CASSYSPPSAGQETQYF.

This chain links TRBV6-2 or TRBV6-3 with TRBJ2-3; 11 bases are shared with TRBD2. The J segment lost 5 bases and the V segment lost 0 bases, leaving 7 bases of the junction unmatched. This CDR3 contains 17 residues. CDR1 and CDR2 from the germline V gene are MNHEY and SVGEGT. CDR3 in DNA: TGTGCCAGCAGTTACTCTCAACTAGCGGGAGATCAAGATACGCAGTATTTT. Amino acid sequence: CASSYSQLAGDQDTQYF.

The CDR3 reads CASRARDSIDEQFF. The CDR3 DNA is TGTGCCAGCAGAGCGCGGGACAGCATCGATGAGCAGTTCTTC. The J gene is TRBJ2-1, the V gene TRBV7-9; possible D gene TRBD1, 7 bases. Trimming left V 6 bases short and J 8 bases short, with 17 bases between. The CDR3 has 14 amino acids. Germline V gene sequence: CDR1 SEHNR, CDR2 FQNEAQ (reference sequence).

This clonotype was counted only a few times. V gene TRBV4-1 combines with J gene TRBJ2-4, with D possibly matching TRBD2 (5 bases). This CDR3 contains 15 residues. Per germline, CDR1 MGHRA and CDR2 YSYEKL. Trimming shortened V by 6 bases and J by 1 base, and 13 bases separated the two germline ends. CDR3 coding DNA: TGCGCCAGCAGATTGGGAGTGGGGGCCAAAAACATTCAGTACTTC. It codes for CASRLGVGAKNIQYF.